The 2 T cell receptor beta chains given below trace back to one sample, sequenced in a study of shared clonotypes between healthy human individuals. Assay used: immunoSEQ multiplex PCR; TCRdb lists only in-frame clones, some missing. The table lists fewer than 550,000 clones, around 79% of them singletons. The source material was PBMCs. These receptors all come from a woman between 40 and 50 years old in good health. Some clones in this sample may be carry-over from other donors' samples.

This clone was seen more than once but under ten times. The gene calls are TRBV28 and TRBJ2-7; 12 bases line up with TRBD2. J lost 7 bases, V lost 6 bases, and 10 bases had no gene match. CDR3 length equals 15 residues. Germline V gene sequence: CDR1 MDHEN, CDR2 SYDVKM. The CDR3 DNA is TGTGCCAGCAGGATAAGACTAGCGGGAGTAAGGGAGCAGTACTTC. It is translated as CASRIRLAGVREQYF.

The chain links TRBV27 to TRBJ1-2; D uncertain. Germline CDR1 reads MNHEY; CDR2 reads SMNVEV (reference sequence). The CDR3 totals 12 residues. V gave up 5 bases and J gave up 4 bases, with 8 bases separating them. CDR3 residues: CASSRVGYGYTF. CDR3 in DNA: TGTGCCAGCAGTCGGGTGGGCTATGGCTACACCTTC.